This T cell receptor (beta chain) was obtained from a study of T cells after yellow fever vaccination. TCRdb ran MiXCR on the 5' RACE reads and lists one entry per CDR3 protein. The sample has 70,000 or so distinct CDR3 sequences, about 6% seen once; the top ten hold roughly 2.2%. The sample holds many counts of this clonotype. Germline CDR1 and CDR2: DFQATT and SNEGSKA (reference sequence). V was shortened by 1 base and J by 1 base, with 11 bases between the two germline ends. The length of the CDR3 is 14 residues. Sequencing was performed on CD4+ T cells sorted from PBMCs, taken less than 16 days after the first yellow fever vaccination. The chain is built from TRBV20-1 and TRBJ2-7; possible D gene TRBD2, 6 bases. This TCR came from a man aged 18 to 30 who received the YFV17D yellow fever vaccine. The CDR3 is CSARAGSRSYEQYV. The CDR3 region has the DNA TGCAGTGCTAGAGCCGGGAGCAGGTCCTACGAGCAGTACGTC.